This TCR beta chain was sequenced during a study of blood T cells in healthy people across ages. Study-wide points: A greater number of naive CD4+ cells and higher diversity distinguished long-lived donors from aged donors.

It was with a sample-barcoded 5' primer and a J-beta primer mix that a second PCR of roughly 7 to 12 cycles was run. TCRdb re-called the 5' RACE reads through MiXCR, storing one row per CDR3 protein. Here the sample spans under 800,000 distinct CDR3 sequences, around 46% being singletons. This clonotype was seen a handful of times. Antigen specificity is unknown. The sequence was obtained from a woman aged 60 to 75 in good health. The sample taken for sequencing was blood.

CDR3 amino acids: CASSLMGLLINQPQHF. Written as DNA, the CDR3 is TGTGCCAGCAGCTTAATGGGACTCCTAATCAATCAGCCCCAGCATTTT. V gene TRBV7-2 combines with J gene TRBJ1-5, with D possibly matching TRBD1 (5 bases). The germline gives CDR1 SGHTA, CDR2 FQGNSA. This CDR3 contains 16 residues. With 2 bases removed from V and 3 bases from J, the gap between germline ends came to 14 bases.